This T cell receptor (beta chain) derives from a study of blood T cells in healthy people across ages. Study context: Per two T cells, template switching captured roughly one barcoded beta molecule. Study conclusions and caveats: Getting older went along with TCR beta diversity per million T cells dropping roughly linearly.

CDR1 is KGHDR, CDR2 SFDVKD, per germline. V lost 4 bases and J lost 2; bases outside the gene matches: 2. The CDR3 has 14 amino acids. The authors ran a second PCR of roughly 6 to 11 cycles using a sample-barcoded 5' primer and a J-beta primer mix. TCRdb independently ran MiXCR on the 5' RACE reads; one entry per CDR3 protein. The sample lists some 1.8 million distinct CDR3 sequences, about two fifths occurring once. To note about this clonotype: Antigen: not known.

The sequencing sample was made of blood. The rearrangement joins TRBV24-1 to TRBJ2-5; 8 nucleotides align to TRBD1. The sequence was collected from a human donor in good health. The CDR3 reads CATSERTGQETQYF. The CDR3 DNA reads TGTGCCACCAGTGAGAGGACAGGGCAAGAGACCCAGTACTTC.